A selection of T cell receptor beta chains follows, all from one sample in a study of shared clonotypes between healthy human individuals. The data were produced by immunoSEQ multiplex PCR, yet TCRdb's version contains in-frame clones alone and is incomplete. The sample shows some 900,000 clones, 60% to 85% of them seen only once. The sequenced material came from memory CD4+ T cells sorted from blood. These receptor sequences come from a man aged 18 to 30 in good health. Each CDR3 is given with its conserved first and last residue. D genes are given only for firm matches.

CDR3 protein: CASSSRQGRDGYTF
J gene: TRBJ1-2
V gene: TRBV6-5
D gene: TRBD1

CDR3 protein: CASSLEVRITDTQYF
J gene: TRBJ2-3
V gene: TRBV5-1
D gene: NA

CDR3 protein: CAISDPDRGEKLFF
J gene: TRBJ1-4
V gene: TRBV10-3
D gene: NA

CDR3 protein: CASTTPGQPYGYTF
J gene: TRBJ1-2
V gene: TRBV27
D gene: NA

CDR3 protein: CASSPGGDTQYF
J gene: TRBJ2-3
V gene: TRBV7-8
D gene: TRBD2

CDR3 protein: CAWSGFSQTGGQYF
J gene: TRBJ2-7
V gene: TRBV30
D gene: NA

CDR3 protein: CAISESRQTYGYTF
J gene: TRBJ1-2
V gene: TRBV10-3
D gene: NA

CDR3 protein: CASSPLQGSGNTIYF
J gene: TRBJ1-3
V gene: TRBV18
D gene: NA

CDR3 protein: CASSNQGLSDSPLHF
J gene: TRBJ1-6
V gene: TRBV2
D gene: NA

CDR3 protein: CASSLEWTEAFF
J gene: TRBJ1-1
V gene: TRBV7-2
D gene: NA

CDR3 protein: CASSGVNTEAFF
J gene: TRBJ1-1
V gene: TRBV10-2
D gene: NA

CDR3 protein: CASTLSGGLSYEQYF
J gene: TRBJ2-7
V gene: TRBV21-1
D gene: NA

CDR3 protein: CASRLRENQPQHF
J gene: TRBJ1-5
V gene: TRBV6-6
D gene: NA

CDR3 protein: CASSFLGDAYNEQFF
J gene: TRBJ2-1
V gene: TRBV18
D gene: NA

CDR3 protein: CASSPTPGASYEQYF
J gene: TRBJ2-7
V gene: TRBV5-4
D gene: NA

CDR3 protein: CASSYSVARSYEQYF
J gene: TRBJ2-7
V gene: TRBV6-6
D gene: NA

CDR3 protein: CASSPRTSGDTEAFF
J gene: TRBJ1-1
V gene: TRBV5-1
D gene: NA

CDR3 protein: CASSPMPGQGSYNEQFF
J gene: TRBJ2-1
V gene: TRBV28
D gene: TRBD1